The TCR beta chain under discussion was sequenced for a study of T cell changes during pregnancy in multiple sclerosis. TCRdb's table, derived via immunoSEQ multiplex PCR, lists solely in-frame clones and lacks some. The sample includes approximately 98,000 clones, around 90% of them seen just once. The CDR3 runs 15 residues. Germline V gives CDR1 SGHDT, CDR2 YYEEEE. Germline trimming cut 5 bases from V and 1 base from J; bases unmatched to any gene: 3. The input for sequencing was peripheral blood, taken after pregnancy. The V call is TRBV5-6, the J call TRBJ2-5, with 12 positions matching TRBD2. The source of this sequence is a female donor in good health, enrolled as a control in a pregnancy study. The CDR3 here is CASSKLAGGQETQYF. For the CDR3, the DNA is TGTGCCAGCAGTAAACTAGCGGGGGGCCAAGAGACCCAGTACTTC.